This TCR beta chain was recorded in a study of T cell repertoires in cytomegalovirus infection. About the study: From public TCR beta signatures came an indication of both CMV infection and matching HLA type.

This clonotype appeared a few times. Antigen: not known. Findings and limits, study-wide: CMV-specific TCR beta clonotypes restricted by HLA-C were the ones dominating the ex vivo response.

TCRdb re-called the reads through MiXCR, storing one row per CDR3 protein. The repertoire includes approximately 310,000 distinct CDR3 sequences, roughly 25% of them detected once, and about an eighth sits in the top ten. Here the sequenced sample was cultured PBMCs, taken from culture after CMV antigen stimulation. The source is a human donor in good health (CMV status not recorded). Some clones in this sample may be carry-over from other donors' samples.

As DNA, the CDR3 is TGTGCCAGCACAACAAGCGTGTATGGGGTATTTGAGCAGTTCTTC. Protein: CASTTSVYGVFEQFF. This rearrangement joins TRBV2 to TRBJ2-1; D ambiguous. The CDR3 covers 15 residues. V was clipped by 7 bases and J by 9 bases, with 22 bases between them. Germline lookup yields CDR1 SNHLY and CDR2 FYNNEI. Full variable domain (rest looked up from reference TRBV2 and TRBJ2-1): EPEVTQTPSHQVTQMGQEVILRCVPISNHLYFYWYRQILGQKVEFLVSFYNNEISEKSEIFDDQFSVERPDGSNFTLKIRSTKLEDSAMYFCASTTSVYGVFEQFFGPGTRLTVL.